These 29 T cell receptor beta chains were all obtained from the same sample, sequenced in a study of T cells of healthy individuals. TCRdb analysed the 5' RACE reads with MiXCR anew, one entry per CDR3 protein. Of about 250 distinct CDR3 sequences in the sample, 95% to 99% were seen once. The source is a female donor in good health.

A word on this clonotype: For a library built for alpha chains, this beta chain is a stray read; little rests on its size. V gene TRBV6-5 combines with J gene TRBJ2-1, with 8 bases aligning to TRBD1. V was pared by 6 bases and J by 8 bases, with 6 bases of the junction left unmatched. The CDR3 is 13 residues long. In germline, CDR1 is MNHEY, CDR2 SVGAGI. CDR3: CASRYSGGHEQFF. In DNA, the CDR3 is TGTGCCAGCAGATATTCAGGGGGCCATGAGCAGTTCTTC.

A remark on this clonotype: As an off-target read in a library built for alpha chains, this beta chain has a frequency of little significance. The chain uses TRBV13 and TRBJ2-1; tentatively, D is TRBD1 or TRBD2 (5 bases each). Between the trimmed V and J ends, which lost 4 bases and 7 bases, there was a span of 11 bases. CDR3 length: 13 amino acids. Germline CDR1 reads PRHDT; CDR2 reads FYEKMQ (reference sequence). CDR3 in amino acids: CASSWGRGNEQFF. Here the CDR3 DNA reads TGTGCCAGCAGCTGGGGACGCGGGAATGAGCAGTTCTTC.

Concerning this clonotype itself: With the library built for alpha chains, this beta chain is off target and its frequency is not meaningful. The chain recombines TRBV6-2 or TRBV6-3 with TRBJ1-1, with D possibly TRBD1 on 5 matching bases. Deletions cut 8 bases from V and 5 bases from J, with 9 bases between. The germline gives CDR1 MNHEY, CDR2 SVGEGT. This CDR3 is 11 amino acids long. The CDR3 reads CASRWGTEAFF. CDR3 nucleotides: TGTGCCAGCCGGTGGGGGACTGAAGCTTTCTTT.

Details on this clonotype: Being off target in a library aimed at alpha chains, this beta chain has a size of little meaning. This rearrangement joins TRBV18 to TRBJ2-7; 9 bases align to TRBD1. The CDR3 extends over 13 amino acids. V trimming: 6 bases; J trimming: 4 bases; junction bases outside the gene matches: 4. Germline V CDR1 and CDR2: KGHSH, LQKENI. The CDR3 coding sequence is TGTGCCAGCTCCCGGGACAGGGCTTACGAGCAGTACTTC. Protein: CASSRDRAYEQYF.

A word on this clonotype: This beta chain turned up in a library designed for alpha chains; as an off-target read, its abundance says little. The CDR3 region is CASSRRTRSGELFF. The CDR3 DNA is TGTGCCAGCAGCCGCCGGACTCGGAGCGGGGAGCTGTTTTTT. This chain links TRBV27 with TRBJ2-2; possibly TRBD2 for D (5 bases). This CDR3 region has 14 residues. Trimming took off 6 bases at V and 7 bases at J, with 15 bases between the two ends. From germline, CDR1 is MNHEY and CDR2 SMNVEV (reference sequence).

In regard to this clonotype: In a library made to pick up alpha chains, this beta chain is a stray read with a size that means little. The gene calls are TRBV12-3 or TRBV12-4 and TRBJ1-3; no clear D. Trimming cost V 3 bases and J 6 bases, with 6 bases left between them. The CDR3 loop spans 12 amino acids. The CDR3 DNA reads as TGTGCCAGCAGTTTCAAAGTAAACACCATATATTTT. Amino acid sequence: CASSFKVNTIYF.

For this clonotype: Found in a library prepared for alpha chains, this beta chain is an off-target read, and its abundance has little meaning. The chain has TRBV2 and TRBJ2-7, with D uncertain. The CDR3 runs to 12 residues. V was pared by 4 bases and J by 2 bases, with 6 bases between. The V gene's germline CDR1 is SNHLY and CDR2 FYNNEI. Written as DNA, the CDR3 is TGTGCCAGCAGTGGTCTCGCCTACGAGCAGTACTTC. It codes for CASSGLAYEQYF.

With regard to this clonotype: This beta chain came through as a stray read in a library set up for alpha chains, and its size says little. DNA for the CDR3: TGTGCCAGCAGCTTAGGGTGGCAGCCCCAGCATTTT. It translates to CASSLGWQPQHF. The chain carries TRBV7-2 and TRBJ1-5; no clear D gene. The CDR3 is 12 amino acids. V was shortened by 1 base and J by 7 bases, with 5 bases between the two germline ends. Germline V lookup: CDR1 SGHTA, CDR2 FQGNSA.

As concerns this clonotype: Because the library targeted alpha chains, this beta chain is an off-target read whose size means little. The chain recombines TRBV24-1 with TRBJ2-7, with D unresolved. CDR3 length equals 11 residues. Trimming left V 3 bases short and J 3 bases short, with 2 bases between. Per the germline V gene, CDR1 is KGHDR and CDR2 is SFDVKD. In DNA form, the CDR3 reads TGTGCCACCAGTGATCGCTACGAGCAGTACTTC. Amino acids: CATSDRYEQYF.

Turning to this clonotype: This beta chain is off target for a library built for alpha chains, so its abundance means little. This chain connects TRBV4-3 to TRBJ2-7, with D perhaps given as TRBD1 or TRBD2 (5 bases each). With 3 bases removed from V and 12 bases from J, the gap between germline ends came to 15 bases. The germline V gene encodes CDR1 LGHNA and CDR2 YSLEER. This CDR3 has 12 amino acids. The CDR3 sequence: CASSHPGTPPYF. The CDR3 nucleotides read TGCGCCAGCAGCCACCCCGGGACCCCCCCGTACTTC.

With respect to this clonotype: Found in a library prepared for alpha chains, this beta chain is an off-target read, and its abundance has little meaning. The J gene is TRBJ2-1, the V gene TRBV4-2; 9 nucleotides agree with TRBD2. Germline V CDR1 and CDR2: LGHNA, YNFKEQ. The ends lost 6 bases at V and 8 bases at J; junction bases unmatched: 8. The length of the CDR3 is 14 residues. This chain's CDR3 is CASSRVQREDEQFF. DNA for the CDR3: TGTGCCAGCAGTCGAGTTCAGCGGGAGGATGAGCAGTTCTTC.

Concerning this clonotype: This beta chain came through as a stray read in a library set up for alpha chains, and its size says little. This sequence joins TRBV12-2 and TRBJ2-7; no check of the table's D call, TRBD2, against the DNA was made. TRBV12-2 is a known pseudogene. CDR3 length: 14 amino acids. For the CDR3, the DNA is TGTGCAAGTCGCTTACCCGGGACTCCTTACGAGCAGTACTTC. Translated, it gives CASRLPGTPYEQYF.

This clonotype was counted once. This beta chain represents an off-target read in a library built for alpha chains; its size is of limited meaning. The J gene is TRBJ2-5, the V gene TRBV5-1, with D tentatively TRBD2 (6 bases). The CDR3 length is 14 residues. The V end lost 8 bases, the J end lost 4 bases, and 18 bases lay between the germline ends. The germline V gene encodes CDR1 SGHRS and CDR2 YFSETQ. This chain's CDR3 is CASRAGLGGETQYF. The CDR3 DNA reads TGCGCCAGTCGGGCGGGACTGGGAGGAGAGACCCAGTACTTC.

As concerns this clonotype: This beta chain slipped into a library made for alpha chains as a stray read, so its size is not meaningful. This CDR3 reads CASSPRQTYEQYF. Written as DNA, the CDR3 is TGTGCCAGCTCACCGAGACAGACCTACGAGCAGTACTTC. The V gene is TRBV18, the J gene TRBJ2-7, with D maybe TRBD1 (5 bases). The CDR3 length is 13 residues. The V end lost 3 bases, the J end lost 2 bases, and 8 bases lay between the germline ends. Germline CDR1 reads KGHSH; CDR2 reads LQKENI.

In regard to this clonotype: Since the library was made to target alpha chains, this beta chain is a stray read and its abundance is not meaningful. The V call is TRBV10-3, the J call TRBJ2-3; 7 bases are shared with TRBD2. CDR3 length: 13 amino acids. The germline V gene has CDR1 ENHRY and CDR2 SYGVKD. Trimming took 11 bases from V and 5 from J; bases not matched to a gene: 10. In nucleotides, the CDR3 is TGTGCCTCGAGGCGGGAGTCCGAAGATACGCAGTATTTT. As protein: CASRRESEDTQYF.

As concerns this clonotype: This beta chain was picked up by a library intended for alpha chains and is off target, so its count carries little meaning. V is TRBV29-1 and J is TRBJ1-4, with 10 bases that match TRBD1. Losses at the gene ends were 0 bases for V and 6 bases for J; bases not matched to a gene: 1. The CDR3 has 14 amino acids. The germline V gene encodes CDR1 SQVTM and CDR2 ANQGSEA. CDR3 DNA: TGCAGCGTTGAAGAAGGGACAGGGGATGAAAAACTGTTTTTT. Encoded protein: CSVEEGTGDEKLFF.

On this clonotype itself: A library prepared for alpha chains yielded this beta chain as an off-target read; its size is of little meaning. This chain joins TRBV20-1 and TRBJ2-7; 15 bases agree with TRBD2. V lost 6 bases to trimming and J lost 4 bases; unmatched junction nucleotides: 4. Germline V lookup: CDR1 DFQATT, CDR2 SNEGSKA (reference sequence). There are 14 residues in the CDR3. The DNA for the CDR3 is TGCAGTGCCCGGACTAGCGGGAGGGGTTACGAGCAGTACTTC. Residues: CSARTSGRGYEQYF.

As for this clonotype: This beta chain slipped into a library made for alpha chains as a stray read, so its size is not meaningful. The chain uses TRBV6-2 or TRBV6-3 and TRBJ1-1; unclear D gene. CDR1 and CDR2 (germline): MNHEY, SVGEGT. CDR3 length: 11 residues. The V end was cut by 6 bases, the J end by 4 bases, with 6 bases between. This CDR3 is CASSPFTEAFF. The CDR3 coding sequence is TGTGCCAGCAGCCCCTTCACTGAAGCTTTCTTT.

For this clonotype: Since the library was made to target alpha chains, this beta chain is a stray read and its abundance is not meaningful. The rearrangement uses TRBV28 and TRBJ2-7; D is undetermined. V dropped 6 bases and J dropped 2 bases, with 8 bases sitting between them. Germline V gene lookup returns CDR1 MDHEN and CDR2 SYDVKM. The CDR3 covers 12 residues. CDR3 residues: CASSSDTYEQYF. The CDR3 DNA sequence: TGTGCCAGCAGCTCAGACACCTACGAGCAGTACTTC.

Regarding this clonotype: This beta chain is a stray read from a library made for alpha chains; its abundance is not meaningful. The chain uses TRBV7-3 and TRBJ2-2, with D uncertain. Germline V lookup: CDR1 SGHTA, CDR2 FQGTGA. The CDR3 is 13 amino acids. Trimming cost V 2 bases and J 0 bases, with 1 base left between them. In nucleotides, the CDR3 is TGTGCCAGCAGCTTATCGAACACCGGGGAGCTGTTTTTT. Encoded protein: CASSLSNTGELFF.

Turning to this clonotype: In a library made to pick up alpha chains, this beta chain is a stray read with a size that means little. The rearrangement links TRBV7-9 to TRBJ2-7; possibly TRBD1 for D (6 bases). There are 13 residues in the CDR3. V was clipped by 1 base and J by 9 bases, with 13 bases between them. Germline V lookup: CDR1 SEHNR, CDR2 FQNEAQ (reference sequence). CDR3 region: CASSLGNRAGQYF. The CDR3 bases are TGTGCCAGCAGCTTAGGAAACAGGGCCGGGCAGTACTTC.

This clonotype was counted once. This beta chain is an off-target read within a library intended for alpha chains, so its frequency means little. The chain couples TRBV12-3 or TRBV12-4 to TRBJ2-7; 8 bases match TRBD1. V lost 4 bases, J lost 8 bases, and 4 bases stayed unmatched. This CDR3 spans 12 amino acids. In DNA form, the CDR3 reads TGTGCCAGCAGTTCCGGACAGGGTCAGCAGTACTTC. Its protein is CASSSGQGQQYF.

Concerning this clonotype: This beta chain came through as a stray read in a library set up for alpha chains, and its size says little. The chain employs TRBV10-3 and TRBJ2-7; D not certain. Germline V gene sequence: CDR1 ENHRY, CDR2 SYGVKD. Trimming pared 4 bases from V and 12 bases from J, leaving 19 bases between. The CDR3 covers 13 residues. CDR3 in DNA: TGTGCCATCAGTGCCGCGGCAGCTCTCCTTTTGTACTTC. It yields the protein CAISAAAALLLYF.

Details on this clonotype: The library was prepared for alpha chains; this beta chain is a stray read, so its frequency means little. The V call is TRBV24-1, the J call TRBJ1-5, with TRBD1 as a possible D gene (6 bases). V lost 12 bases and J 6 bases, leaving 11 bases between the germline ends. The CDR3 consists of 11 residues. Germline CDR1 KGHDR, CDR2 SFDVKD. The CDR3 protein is CAVGGGQPQHF. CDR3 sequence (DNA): TGTGCCGTCGGAGGGGGTCAGCCCCAGCATTTT.

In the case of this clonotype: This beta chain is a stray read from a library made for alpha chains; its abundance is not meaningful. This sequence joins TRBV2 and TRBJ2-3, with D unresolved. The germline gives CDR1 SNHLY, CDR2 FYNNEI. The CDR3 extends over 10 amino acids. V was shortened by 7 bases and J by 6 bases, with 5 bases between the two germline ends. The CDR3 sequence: CASIVDTQYF. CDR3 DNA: TGTGCCAGCATTGTGGATACGCAGTATTTT.

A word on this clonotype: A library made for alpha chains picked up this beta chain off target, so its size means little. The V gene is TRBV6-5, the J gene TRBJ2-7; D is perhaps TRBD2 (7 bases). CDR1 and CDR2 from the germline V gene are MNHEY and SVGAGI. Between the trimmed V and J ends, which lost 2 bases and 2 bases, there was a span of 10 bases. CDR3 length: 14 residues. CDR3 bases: TGTGCCAGCAGTTACCGGGGGGCGGCCTACGAGCAGTACTTC. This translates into CASSYRGAAYEQYF.

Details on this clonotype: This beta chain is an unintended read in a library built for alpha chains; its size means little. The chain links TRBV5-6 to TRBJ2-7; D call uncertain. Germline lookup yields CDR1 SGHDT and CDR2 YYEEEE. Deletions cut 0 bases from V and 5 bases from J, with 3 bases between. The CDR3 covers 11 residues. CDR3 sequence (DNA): TGTGCCAGCAGCTTGGTTGACGAGCAGTACTTC. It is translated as CASSLVDEQYF.

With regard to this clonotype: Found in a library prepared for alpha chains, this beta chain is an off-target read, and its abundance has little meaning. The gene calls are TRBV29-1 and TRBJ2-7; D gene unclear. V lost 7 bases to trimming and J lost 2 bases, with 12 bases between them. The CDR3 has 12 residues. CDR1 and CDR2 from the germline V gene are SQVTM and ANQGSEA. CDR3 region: CSARSPAYEQYF. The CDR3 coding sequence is TGCAGCGCGCGAAGTCCTGCCTACGAGCAGTACTTC.

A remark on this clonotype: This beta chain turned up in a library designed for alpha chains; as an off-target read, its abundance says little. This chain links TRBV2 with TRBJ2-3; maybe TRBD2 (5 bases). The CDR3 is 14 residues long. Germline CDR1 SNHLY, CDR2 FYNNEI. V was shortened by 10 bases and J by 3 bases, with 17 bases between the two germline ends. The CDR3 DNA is TGTGCCATACGGGGTAGGAAAGTAACAGATACGCAGTATTTT. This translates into CAIRGRKVTDTQYF.